The present TCR beta chain was sequenced within a study of patients and donors after allogeneic stem cell transplantation. Germline V gene data show CDR1 as ENHRY and CDR2 as SYGVKD. The ends were cut back, 3 bases at V and 8 bases at J, with 8 bases in the middle. The CDR3 has 11 amino acids. In TCRdb, the RT-PCR reads were re-called with MiXCR into one record per CDR3 protein. This table has under 200,000 distinct CDR3 sequences, approximately 31% appearing once. This sequence originates from a human donor who was either an allogeneic HSCT recipient or a stem cell or donor lymphocyte infusion donor (not recorded which). It is not recorded whose cells these are; they may come from a transplant donor. The sequencing sample was made of blood, either unsorted or a sorted T cell fraction (not recorded which). The chain combines TRBV10-3 with TRBJ2-7; either TRBD1 or TRBD2 may fit D (5 bases each). The CDR3 nucleotides are TGTGCCATCAGTGACCGGGACCAGCAGTACTTC. It specifies CAISDRDQQYF.